This entry lists 12 T cell receptor beta chains sequenced from one sample in a study of tumor-infiltrating lymphocytes in primary liver carcinoma. Both blood RNA, taken from unsorted whole blood, and germline DNA were extracted. Researchers generated TCR beta cDNA from roughly 520 ng of total RNA, relying on a constant-region primer. Library construction for TCR beta comprised three nested multiplex PCR rounds performed with slightly modified ARM-PCR. The two initial PCR rounds, roughly 11 cycles each, used TRBV1-TRBV30 forward and C-beta reverse primers. TCRdb independently ran MiXCR on the multiplex PCR reads; one entry per CDR3 protein. The table lists about 350,000 distinct CDR3 sequences, approximately 65% of them singletons. Sequencing input: peripheral blood. The receptors were gathered from a man aged 40-50 years with primary liver carcinoma and hepatitis B virus infection.

The genes are TRBV5-5 and TRBJ2-1; no definite D call. Germline CDR1 reads SGHKS; CDR2 reads YYEKEE (reference sequence). There are 14 residues in the CDR3. The CDR3 protein is CTNSYMLAGNEQFF. The CDR3 DNA follows: TGTACCAACAGCTATATGTTGGCTGGGAATGAGCAGTTCTTC.

As to this clonotype: A much larger clone differs from this one at a single base, so this may be a read error. The CDR3 does not close with the conserved phenylalanine or tryptophan, likely indicating a read error. The V and J genes are TRBV6-2 or TRBV6-3 and TRBJ2-5; D not resolved. Germline loops: CDR1 MNHEY, CDR2 SVGEGT. V was cut by 4 bases and J by 1 base, with 7 bases left in between. This CDR3 contains 13 residues. The CDR3 DNA reads TGTGCCAGCAGTTTTCTCGGCCAAGAGACCCAGTACTTA. This sequence encodes CASSFLGQETQYL.

Concerning this clonotype itself: One end of the junction is discordant with germline, which a read error may explain. The chain couples TRBV30 to TRBJ2-1; 8 positions match TRBD2. This CDR3 comprises 16 residues. Germline V CDR1 and CDR2: GTSNPN, SVGIG (reference sequence). Written as DNA, the CDR3 is TGTGGCTGGAGTGCCCTAACTAGCGGCTCCTACAATGAGCAGTTCTTC. It codes for CGWSALTSGSYNEQFF.

With regard to this clonotype: This may be a read error: a much more frequent sequence differs by one nucleotide. The V gene is TRBV6-2 or TRBV6-3, the J gene TRBJ2-7, with 7 bases that match TRBD1. Germline V gene lookup returns CDR1 MNHEY and CDR2 SVGEGT. The CDR3 is 12 amino acids. V shed 8 bases and J 6 bases; nucleotides not matched to a gene: 7. The CDR3 DNA sequence: TGTGCCAGCGTGACAGGGCCGGGCGAGCAGTACTTC. It translates to CASVTGPGEQYF.

In the case of this clonotype: Germline is not matched at one junction end, which may reflect a read error. V is TRBV12-3 or TRBV12-4 and J is TRBJ1-1; 9 bases align to TRBD1. The CDR3 covers 15 residues. The CDR3: CASRNRDRANTEALF. CDR3 nucleotide sequence: TGTGCCAGTAGGAACCGGGACAGGGCGAACACTGAAGCTCTCTTT.

There are a few counts of this clonotype. The CDR3 nucleotides read TGTGCCAGCAGCTTACGGACAGGTACCTACGAGCAGTACTTC. Its protein is CASSLRTGTYEQYF. The chain is built from TRBV5-5 and TRBJ2-7, with 7 bases identical to TRBD1. The J segment lost 2 bases and the V segment lost 2 bases, leaving 4 bases of the junction unmatched. The germline V gene has CDR1 SGHKS and CDR2 YYEKEE (reference sequence). The CDR3 covers 14 residues.

Concerning this clonotype itself: Germline is not matched at one junction end, which may reflect a read error. The chain uses TRBV11-2 and TRBJ2-7; 7 bases match TRBD1. The CDR3 contains 16 residues. Germline V gene sequence: CDR1 SGHAT, CDR2 FQNNGV. The chain's CDR3 is CASSLDLGTEIYERYF. Written as DNA, the CDR3 is TGTGCCAGCAGCTTAGATCTAGGGACAGAAATCTACGAGCGGTACTTC.

Notes on this clonotype: At one of its ends the junction is not consistent with the germline gene, which may arise from a read error. The chain employs TRBV10-3 and TRBJ2-2; D tentatively fits TRBD1 or TRBD2 (5 bases each). The germline V gene has CDR1 ENHRY and CDR2 SYGVKD. The CDR3 runs 16 residues. The CDR3 DNA is TGTGCCATCAGGAAGGACATGGGGCGCCGAACCGGGGAGTTGTTTTTT. It yields the protein CAIRKDMGRRTGELFF.

There are many counts of this clonotype. The V call is TRBV11-2, the J call TRBJ2-2; 7 bases align to TRBD1. The J segment lost 0 bases and the V segment lost 4 bases, leaving 2 bases of the junction unmatched. The CDR3 sequence is 15 residues long. Germline V lookup: CDR1 SGHAT, CDR2 FQNNGV. Here the CDR3 DNA reads TGTGCCAGCAGCTGGGACAGCGCGAACACCGGGGAGCTGTTTTTT. Amino acids: CASSWDSANTGELFF.

Notes on this clonotype: This CDR3 fails to terminate in the conserved phenylalanine or tryptophan, so it likely reflects a read error. The limits of the CDR3 on the DNA are not certain, so only TCRdb's listed CDR3 is given. This chain joins TRBV29-1 and TRBJ1-1; the table's D call, TRBD1, was not checked against the DNA. CDR1 and CDR2 (germline): SQVTM, ANQGSEA. The CDR3 region is 11 residues in length, termini included. CDR3 protein: CNVSTGDMAFL.

Turning to this clonotype: A much more abundant neighbour one base away suggests this may be a read error. This sequence joins TRBV28 and TRBJ1-2; D not certain. The CDR3 has 10 residues. CDR1 is MDHEN, CDR2 SYDVKM, per germline. The CDR3 nucleotides are TGTGCCAGCAGTTCCTATGGCTGCACCTTC. This sequence encodes CASSSYGCTF.

This clonotype was seen only once. A much larger clone differs from this one at a single base, so this may be a read error. V and J are TRBV6-6 and TRBJ1-3; D gene unclear. This CDR3 contains 17 residues. Looked up from germline, CDR1 is MNHNY and CDR2 is SVGAGI (reference sequence). DNA of the CDR3: TGTGCCAGCGGTTACTCGAGGCTCAAGAGCTCTGGAAACACCATATATTTT. Translating it yields CASGYSRLKSSGNTIYF.